Listed here are 24 T cell receptor beta chains from one sample, sequenced in a study of T cell responses to AZD1222 COVID-19 vaccine. The method was immunoSEQ multiplex PCR; TCRdb's version includes in-frame clones alone and lacks a portion of them. The sample holds around 150,000 clones; over 80% are singletons and the top ten take approximately 6.5%. Sequenced material: peripheral blood, taken 28 days after the second AZD1222 dose. These receptors came from an adult who received the AZD1222 COVID-19 vaccine.

The chain uses TRBV28 and TRBJ1-3, with 9 positions matching TRBD1. CDR1 is MDHEN, CDR2 SYDVKM, per germline. V trimming: 8 bases; J trimming: 1 base; junction bases outside the gene matches: 3. This CDR3 region has 14 residues. This CDR3 reads CASGGQGSGNTIYF. DNA for the CDR3: TGTGCCAGCGGAGGACAGGGGTCTGGAAACACCATATATTTT.

This clone was counted once. The genes are TRBV11-2 and TRBJ1-1; TRBD1 agrees at 9 bases. In germline, CDR1 is SGHAT, CDR2 FQNNGV. CDR3 size: 16 residues. V lost 5 bases and J lost 0; bases outside the gene matches: 7. The CDR3 DNA reads TGTGCCAGCAGCCCCGGACAGGGGCTCGTGAACACTGAAGCTTTCTTT. The encoded protein is CASSPGQGLVNTEAFF.

V is TRBV12-3 or TRBV12-4 and J is TRBJ2-7; the D gene is possibly TRBD1 (5 bases). Trimming removed 4 bases at V and 1 base at J, with 8 bases between. The CDR3 has 13 residues. DNA for the CDR3: TGTGCCAGCAGTTATCAGGGATCCTACGAGCAGTACTTC. Translating it yields CASSYQGSYEQYF.

CDR3 nucleotides: TGCAGCGTTGCAAGGGAAAGTCCTGTCTATGGCTACACCTTC. This sequence encodes CSVARESPVYGYTF. This chain links TRBV29-1 with TRBJ1-2, with unresolved D. The V gene's germline CDR1 is SQVTM and CDR2 ANQGSEA. Between the trimmed V and J ends, which lost 4 bases and 4 bases, there was a span of 16 bases. The CDR3 loop spans 14 amino acids.

This chain uses TRBV12-3 or TRBV12-4 with TRBJ1-5; D remains ambiguous. With 3 bases removed from V and 5 bases from J, the gap between germline ends came to 2 bases. The CDR3 contains 11 residues. The CDR3, as DNA: TGTGCCAGCAGTTTGGATCAGCCCCAGCATTTT. Encoded protein: CASSLDQPQHF.

V gene TRBV7-8 combines with J gene TRBJ2-5, with D perhaps TRBD2 (5 bases). Per the germline V gene, CDR1 is SGHVS and CDR2 is FQNEAQ. The CDR3 is made up of 16 amino acids. Trimming left V 6 bases short and J 1 base short, with 18 bases between. CDR3: CASRMKRGLVQETQYF. CDR3 DNA: TGTGCCAGCAGAATGAAAAGAGGACTGGTCCAAGAGACCCAGTACTTC.

CDR3: CASSPRGTRLGIEQYF. For the CDR3, the DNA is TGTGCCAGCTCACCACGGGGGACCCGGTTGGGAATCGAGCAGTACTTC. This rearrangement joins TRBV18 to TRBJ2-7; D is tentatively TRBD1 or TRBD2 (5 bases each). This CDR3 is 16 amino acids long. V lost 1 base, J lost 6 bases, and 19 bases lay in between. The germline gives CDR1 KGHSH, CDR2 LQKENI.

This clone was picked up a small number of times. The J gene is TRBJ2-1, the V gene TRBV28; TRBD1 is a possible D gene (6 bases). From germline, CDR1 is MDHEN and CDR2 SYDVKM. CDR3 length: 14 residues. The germline V and J ends were trimmed by 2 bases and 8 bases, with 13 bases remaining between them. DNA of the CDR3: TGTGCCAGCAGTTTAGAGATTGAGGGGGATGAGCAGTTCTTC. This codes for CASSLEIEGDEQFF.

The chain has TRBV6-5 and TRBJ1-5; 7 bases fit TRBD1. Germline V gives CDR1 MNHEY, CDR2 SVGAGI. The CDR3 consists of 15 residues. V shed 4 bases and J 7 bases; nucleotides not matched to a gene: 10. The chain's CDR3 is CASSSGGYRGQPQHF. The CDR3 region has the DNA TGTGCCAGCAGTTCAGGGGGTTACAGGGGACAGCCCCAGCATTTT.

The chain joins TRBV19 to TRBJ1-1; no clear D gene. Trimming pared 6 bases from V and 4 bases from J, leaving 9 bases between. Germline CDR1 and CDR2: LNHDA and SQIVND (reference sequence). The CDR3 length is 12 residues. The CDR3 DNA sequence: TGTGCCAGTAGGTCGGGTATCACTGAAGCTTTCTTT. This gives the protein CASRSGITEAFF.

The V call is TRBV4-1, the J call TRBJ1-5; D gene ambiguous. With 2 bases removed from V and 5 bases from J, the gap between germline ends came to 7 bases. CDR3 length equals 13 residues. The germline gives CDR1 MGHRA, CDR2 YSYEKL. The CDR3 reads CASSQPLDQPQHF. The CDR3 coding sequence is TGCGCCAGCAGCCAACCCTTGGATCAGCCCCAGCATTTT.

The V and J genes are TRBV19 and TRBJ1-4; 9 bases map to TRBD1. This CDR3 is built from 15 residues. V trimming: 4 bases; J trimming: 5 bases; junction bases outside the gene matches: 5. Germline V CDR1 and CDR2: LNHDA, SQIVND (reference sequence). CDR3 nucleotide sequence: TGTGCCAGTAGTACCCGGGACAGGGAAAATGAAAAACTGTTTTTT. It codes for CASSTRDRENEKLFF.

This clone was seen just once. The chain employs TRBV18 and TRBJ1-1, with 7 bases that match TRBD1. Germline assignment: CDR1 KGHSH and CDR2 LQKENI. The length of the CDR3 is 15 residues. V shed 6 bases and J 1 base; nucleotides not matched to a gene: 8. CDR3: CASSPPTGTNTEAFF. The DNA of the CDR3 is TGTGCCAGCTCGCCGCCGACAGGGACGAACACTGAAGCTTTCTTT.

The chain uses TRBV6-5 and TRBJ1-1; D is unresolved. Germline V lookup: CDR1 MNHEY, CDR2 SVGAGI. Trimming took 0 bases from V and 1 from J, leaving 6 bases between them. This CDR3 spans 14 amino acids. The CDR3 DNA is TGTGCCAGCAGTTACTCGGCGGGGAACACTGAAGCTTTCTTT. It yields the protein CASSYSAGNTEAFF.

The V call is TRBV15, the J call TRBJ1-1; D is undetermined. The CDR3 is made up of 13 amino acids. V was cut by 3 bases and J by 0 bases, with 5 bases left in between. Germline V gene sequence: CDR1 LNHNV, CDR2 YYDKDF (reference sequence). The CDR3 region has the DNA TGTGCCACCAGCAGGGAATTGAACACTGAAGCTTTCTTT. Translating gives CATSRELNTEAFF.

V usage is TRBV2 and J usage is TRBJ2-3, with unresolved D. CDR1 is SNHLY, CDR2 FYNNEI, per germline. V lost 7 bases to trimming and J lost 5 bases, with 13 bases between them. The CDR3 contains 13 residues. In DNA form, the CDR3 reads TGTGCCAGCAAGATCGACCCCGTAGATACGCAGTATTTT. This translates into CASKIDPVDTQYF.

This clone was seen just once. The V call is TRBV28, the J call TRBJ1-3; D unresolved. The V and J ends lost 2 bases and 4 bases respectively, with 9 bases between them. Germline V gene lookup returns CDR1 MDHEN and CDR2 SYDVKM. This CDR3 contains 14 residues. The CDR3 here is CASSLRSEGNTIYF. DNA for the CDR3: TGTGCCAGCAGTTTAAGATCTGAAGGAAACACCATATATTTT.

This clone was observed once. The V gene is TRBV7-9, the J gene TRBJ1-2; perhaps TRBD1 as D (5 bases). The CDR3 loop spans 14 amino acids. The germline V and J ends were trimmed by 7 bases and 5 bases, with 17 bases remaining between them. Germline CDR1 and CDR2: SEHNR and FQNEAQ (reference sequence). CDR3 nucleotide sequence: TGTGCCAGCACCCCCTCTCTGGGACGGTATGGCTACACCTTC. Its protein product is CASTPSLGRYGYTF.

V gene TRBV15 combines with J gene TRBJ1-1; 12 bases map to TRBD1. This CDR3 is 15 amino acids long. The trim removed 6 bases at V and 5 bases at J, leaving 7 bases unmatched. Germline values: CDR1 LNHNV, CDR2 YYDKDF (reference sequence). For the CDR3, the DNA is TGTGCCACCAGTGGCGGGACAGGGGGCAGGACTGAAGCTTTCTTT. Translating it yields CATSGGTGGRTEAFF.

The chain combines TRBV30 with TRBJ1-5; 10 positions match TRBD1. Germline CDR1 reads GTSNPN; CDR2 reads SVGIG (reference sequence). The V and J ends lost 0 bases and 6 bases, in that order; junction bases with no gene match: 5. The CDR3 contains 15 residues. The CDR3 loop reads CAWSVGTGASQPQHF. CDR3 coding DNA: TGTGCCTGGAGTGTCGGGACAGGGGCGAGTCAGCCCCAGCATTTT.

The chain is built from TRBV19 and TRBJ1-5; the D gene is possibly TRBD1 (5 bases). Per germline, CDR1 LNHDA and CDR2 SQIVND (reference sequence). This CDR3 region has 14 residues. V was clipped by 5 bases and J by 11 bases, with 19 bases between them. CDR3 DNA: TGTGCCAGTAGTCCCACAGGTCCCGGCGGGACCCAGCATTTT. It encodes CASSPTGPGGTQHF.

This clone was counted a single time. The V gene is TRBV6-5, the J gene TRBJ2-7; 9 nucleotides agree with TRBD1. This CDR3 region has 15 residues. V was pared by 8 bases and J by 1 base, with 9 bases of the junction left unmatched. Per germline, CDR1 MNHEY and CDR2 SVGAGI. The CDR3 sequence: CASEIRDRVSYEQYF. For the CDR3, the DNA is TGTGCCAGCGAGATCAGGGACAGGGTATCCTACGAGCAGTACTTC.

The CDR3, as DNA: TGTGCCAGCAGCTACGCCTCGGACTGGTCCTACGAGCAGTACTTC. Translation: CASSYASDWSYEQYF. The V call is TRBV7-8, the J call TRBJ2-7; D might be TRBD2 (5 bases). The CDR3 covers 15 residues. V shed 4 bases and J shed 1 base, with 14 bases lying between them. Germline V gene sequence: CDR1 SGHVS, CDR2 FQNEAQ.

The rearrangement links TRBV6-5 to TRBJ1-2; D is possibly TRBD1 (6 bases). Looked up from germline, CDR1 is MNHEY and CDR2 is SVGAGI. This CDR3 is 12 amino acids long. The ends were cut back, 6 bases at V and 8 bases at J, with 13 bases in the middle. In DNA, the CDR3 is TGTGCCAGCAGCTTAACAGGGTTGGGCTACACCTTC. Its translation is CASSLTGLGYTF.